This entry describes one T cell receptor (beta chain). The clone's antigen remains unknown. No per-base quality is available; no much larger clone lies one base away. Library creation used the immunoSEQ multiplex PCR assay. TCRdb obtained this table from immuneACCESS and retained in-frame rearrangements with V and J assigned. These tables miss some clones; where compared with another copy, unresolved V genes account for less than half of the shortfall, and the remainder is unexplained. The sample yields fewer than 95,000 clones; about 83% were counted once. Together, the top ten hold 0.65% to 0.9% of the sample. This sample is drawn from a study of radiotherapy plus CTLA-4 blockade in lung cancer (dated by TCRdb to the late 2010s). Notes on the research overall: Among the enrolled patients, about 19% had an objective response, and less than 40% reached disease control.

Taken from cysteine to phenylalanine, the CDR3 has 15 residues. Only the CDR3 portion is preserved as DNA: 45 bases, with reading frame beginning at the first base. Trimming accounts for 7 bases at V and 3 bases at J, while the number of junction bases matched to no gene is 8. CDR1 and CDR2 were assigned from the germline V gene as MNHEY and SVGAGI. Study-wide conclusions, independent of this receptor: Early dynamic changes in blood T cell clones, together with increased serum interferon-beta after radiation, were reported as the strongest predictors of response. After treatment with radiotherapy and ipilimumab, TCR clones that originated in tumors expanded in peripheral blood.

The study tested focal radiation therapy combined with CTLA-4 blockade (ipilimumab) in patients with chemo-refractory metastatic non-small-cell lung cancer. The chain is assembled from TRBV6-5 and TRBJ2-3; TRBD1 lines up with 9 middle nucleotides. This receptor was taken from a human donor with non-small cell lung cancer who had stable disease on radiotherapy plus ipilimumab. This sample comprised peripheral blood, obtained from a patient treated with radiotherapy plus ipilimumab. The CDR3 has the sequence CASKKRTGETDTQYF. The sequenced DNA is TGTGCCAGCAAAAAGAGGACAGGGGAAACAGATACGCAGTATTTT.